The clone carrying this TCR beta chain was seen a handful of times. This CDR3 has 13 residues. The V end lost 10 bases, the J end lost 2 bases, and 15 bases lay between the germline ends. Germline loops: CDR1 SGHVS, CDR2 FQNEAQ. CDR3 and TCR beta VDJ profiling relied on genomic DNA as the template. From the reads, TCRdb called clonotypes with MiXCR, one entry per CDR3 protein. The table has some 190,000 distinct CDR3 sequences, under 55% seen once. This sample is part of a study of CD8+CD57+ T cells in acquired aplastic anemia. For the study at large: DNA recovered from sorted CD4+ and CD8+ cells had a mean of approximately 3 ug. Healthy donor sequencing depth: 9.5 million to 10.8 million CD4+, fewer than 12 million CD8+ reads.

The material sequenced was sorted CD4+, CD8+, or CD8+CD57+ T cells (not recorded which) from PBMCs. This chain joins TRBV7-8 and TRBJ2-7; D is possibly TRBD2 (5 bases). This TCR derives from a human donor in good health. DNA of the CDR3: TGTGCCACCGCGGGCACAGAAGCCTACGAGCAGTACTTC. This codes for CATAGTEAYEQYF.